This record covers a single T cell receptor (beta chain). Its antigen is unidentified. Other nucleotide sequences in the sample specify the same CDR3. The data were obtained in a study of shared clonotypes between healthy human individuals. For the study at large: Three plates were used per donor for CD4 naive, three for CD4 memory, two for CD8 naive and one for CD8 memory. General study findings and limits: Inspection by rarefaction showed sorted-subset sequencing to be incomplete despite large depth.

Naive CD8 populations comprised CD45RO-negative cells positively selected for CCR7, excluding terminally differentiated effector memory CD45RA+ cells. The length of the CDR3 is 13 residues. V was cut by 4 bases and J by 1 base, with 9 bases left in between. Germline V gene lookup returns CDR1 SGHRS and CDR2 YFSETQ. In the original workflow: ImmunoSEQ yielded junction-only sequences lacking quality scores, so filtering differed. Profiled with immunoSEQ multiplex PCR; TCRdb holds only in-frame clones, not every one. That table is the source of V, J and clone size, and D and trimming were worked out from the DNA. The profile covers roughly 2 million clones, with about 95% appearing a single time and 0.9% to 1.3% taken by the ten largest.

Source material: naive CD8+ T cells sorted from blood. This receptor was obtained from a young man in good health. The V and J genes are TRBV5-1 and TRBJ2-7; the D call may be TRBD1 or TRBD2 (5 bases each). The CDR3 reads CASSLGASYEQYF. The CDR3 DNA is TGCGCCAGCAGCCTCGGGGCGTCCTACGAGCAGTACTTC. The full variable domain, its missing parts supplied by reference TRBV5-1 and TRBJ2-7, is KAGVTQTPRYLIKTRGQQVTLSCSPISGHRSVSWYQQTPGQGLQFLFEYFSETQRNKGNFPGRFSGRQFSNSRSEMNVSTLELGDSALYLCASSLGASYEQYFGPGTRLTVT.